This T cell receptor (beta chain) was recovered during a study of OX40 agonist ivuxolimab in advanced cancers. Across the study: Dose-escalation patients' cancers were hepatocellular carcinoma, melanoma, renal cell or head and neck cancer.

Sequencing used immunoSEQ multiplex PCR; TCRdb keeps in-frame clones, though not all of them. Among some 99,000 clones listed, approximately 94% were seen once. Germline V gene data show CDR1 as LNHDA and CDR2 as SQIVND (reference sequence). This CDR3 spans 15 amino acids. The V end lost 5 bases, the J end lost 8 bases, and 21 bases lay between the germline ends. The clonotype was recovered from an adult with an advanced solid tumor such as melanoma, head and neck, liver or kidney cancer. The material sequenced was CD4+ or CD8+ T cells sorted from blood, taken in a trial of the OX40 agonist ivuxolimab. The chain couples TRBV19 to TRBJ1-2; TRBD1 is a possible D gene (5 bases). CDR3 loop: CASSVRTGTHSGYTF. The CDR3 DNA is TGTGCCAGTAGTGTCCGAACCGGGACTCACTCCGGCTACACCTTC.